These 17 T cell receptor beta chains were all obtained from the same sample, sequenced in a study of control samples from healthy donors and cancer patients. Clones were sequenced by immunoSEQ multiplex PCR, and TCRdb holds only the in-frame ones, with some missing. The sample comprises around 130,000 clones, approximately 87% of which are singletons, and 12% rests with the top ten. Sequencing was done on a sample of blood. These receptors were obtained from a man in his thirties or forties in good health.

V usage is TRBV29-1 and J usage is TRBJ1-2; 7 bases are a match to TRBD1. V lost 2 bases and J lost 7; bases outside the gene matches: 10. This CDR3 spans 14 amino acids. Germline loops: CDR1 SQVTM, CDR2 ANQGSEA. The CDR3: CSVESGRGKSGYTF. CDR3 bases: TGCAGCGTTGAATCAGGCAGGGGGAAGTCTGGCTACACCTTC.

This clone was counted a single time. The chain has TRBV6-5 and TRBJ2-2; D gene uncertain. Deletions cut 2 bases from V and 5 bases from J, with 6 bases between. CDR3 length: 13 residues. The germline V gene has CDR1 MNHEY and CDR2 SVGAGI. The DNA for the CDR3 is TGTGCCAGCAGTTACGGGCGTACCGGGGAGCTGTTTTTT. It yields the protein CASSYGRTGELFF.

The chain couples TRBV19 to TRBJ1-2; D might be TRBD1 (5 bases). CDR1 and CDR2 from the germline V gene are LNHDA and SQIVND (reference sequence). Trimming took off 3 bases at V and 8 bases at J, with 19 bases between the two ends. CDR3 length: 15 residues. The CDR3 DNA is TGTGCCAGTAGTATTCGCCGCTCAGGGAGAGAAGGCTACACCTTC. Translating it yields CASSIRRSGREGYTF.

This chain joins TRBV5-4 and TRBJ1-3; D is undetermined. Germline CDR1 is SGHNT and CDR2 is YYREEE (reference sequence). The V end lost 4 bases, the J end lost 4 bases, and 9 bases lay between the germline ends. This CDR3 contains 13 residues. CDR3 region: CASSRGEGNTIYF. The DNA of the CDR3 is TGTGCCAGCAGCCGGGGAGAGGGAAACACCATATATTTT.

This chain connects TRBV7-9 to TRBJ2-2; no clear D gene. V dropped 3 bases and J dropped 5 bases, with 10 bases sitting between them. Germline CDR1 and CDR2: SEHNR and FQNEAQ (reference sequence). The CDR3 consists of 14 residues. CDR3 DNA sequence: TGTGCCAGCAGCTTCTTTACGGAGACCGGGGAGCTGTTTTTT. Encoded protein: CASSFFTETGELFF.

The chain is built from TRBV7-9 and TRBJ1-4, with D unclear. The CDR3 extends over 17 amino acids. The germline gives CDR1 SEHNR, CDR2 FQNEAQ (reference sequence). Trimming left V 5 bases short and J 0 bases short, with 16 bases between. The DNA of the CDR3 is TGTGCCAGCAGCCCACCCAGAGGTCGCGCAACTAATGAAAAACTGTTTTTT. Its translation: CASSPPRGRATNEKLFF.

The chain employs TRBV5-6 and TRBJ2-2; D is unresolved. The V gene's germline CDR1 is SGHDT and CDR2 YYEEEE. The CDR3 spans 14 residues. V was trimmed by 0 bases and J by 4 bases, leaving 7 bases between them. CDR3 nucleotides: TGTGCCAGCAGCTTGGCCCAGCTCACCGGGGAGCTGTTTTTT. It translates to CASSLAQLTGELFF.

The count of this clone is one. The chain recombines TRBV27 with TRBJ1-3; D ambiguous. The CDR3 contains 14 residues. V was shortened by 4 bases and J by 0 bases, with 7 bases between the two germline ends. From germline, CDR1 is MNHEY and CDR2 SMNVEV (reference sequence). The CDR3 protein is CASSSLTSGNTIYF. The CDR3 bases are TGTGCCAGCAGTTCCCTGACCTCTGGAAACACCATATATTTT.

This clone has more than one count but fewer than ten. V usage is TRBV6-5 and J usage is TRBJ1-1; D is undetermined. V was clipped by 6 bases and J by 1 base, with 9 bases between them. The CDR3 extends over 13 amino acids. Germline V gene lookup returns CDR1 MNHEY and CDR2 SVGAGI. The CDR3 DNA follows: TGTGCCAGCAGGACACCGCCGAACACTGAAGCTTTCTTT. Protein product: CASRTPPNTEAFF.

The rearrangement joins TRBV6-5 to TRBJ2-1, with D perhaps matching TRBD2 (5 bases). Between the trimmed V and J ends, which lost 6 bases and 0 bases, there was a span of 12 bases. Germline-derived CDR1 and CDR2 are MNHEY and SVGAGI. CDR3 size: 15 residues. This chain's CDR3 is CASSPGVSSYNEQFF. The DNA of the CDR3 is TGTGCCAGCAGCCCCGGGGTAAGCTCCTACAATGAGCAGTTCTTC.

This chain joins TRBV5-1 and TRBJ2-7, with D possibly matching TRBD2 (6 bases). The CDR3 is made up of 12 amino acids. V was pared by 6 bases and J by 6 bases, with 13 bases between. In germline, CDR1 is SGHRS, CDR2 YFSETQ. CDR3 sequence (DNA): TGCGCCAGCACTACGGTCGGGGGCGAGCAGTACTTC. It is translated as CASTTVGGEQYF. Full variable domain (outside the CDR3, taken from reference TRBV5-1 and TRBJ2-7): KAGVTQTPRYLIKTRGQQVTLSCSPISGHRSVSWYQQTPGQGLQFLFEYFSETQRNKGNFPGRFSGRQFSNSRSEMNVSTLELGDSALYLCASTTVGGEQYFGPGTRLTVT.

This sequence joins TRBV5-5 and TRBJ2-2; perhaps TRBD1 as D (5 bases). Germline-derived CDR1 and CDR2 are SGHKS and YYEKEE (reference sequence). Trimming shortened V by 4 bases and J by 0 bases, and 16 bases separated the two germline ends. The CDR3 covers 17 residues. CDR3 DNA: TGTGCCAGCAGCGGTGCTGGGGCGCTCTCGAACACCGGGGAGCTGTTTTTT. Amino acid sequence: CASSGAGALSNTGELFF.

This rearrangement joins TRBV4-2 to TRBJ1-1; D unresolved. Germline lookup yields CDR1 LGHNA and CDR2 YNFKEQ. Trimming stripped 4 bases from V and 2 bases from J, with 8 bases between. The length of the CDR3 is 13 residues. CDR3 DNA: TGTGCCAGCAGCCCAATACCCAACACTGAAGCTTTCTTT. Translating gives CASSPIPNTEAFF.

The genes are TRBV11-3 and TRBJ2-1; maybe TRBD2 (5 bases). The V end lost 7 bases, the J end lost 3 bases, and 13 bases lay between the germline ends. The CDR3 sequence is 14 residues long. Germline values: CDR1 SGHNT, CDR2 YENEEA. The CDR3 reads CASTKEEYYNEQFF. The CDR3 nucleotides are TGTGCCAGCACCAAGGAGGAGTACTACAATGAGCAGTTCTTC. Full variable domain (missing parts from reference TRBV11-3 and TRBJ2-1): EAGVVQSPRYKIIEKKQPVAFWCNPISGHNTLYWYLQNLGQGPELLIRYENEEAVDDSQLPKDRFSAERLKGVDSTLKIQPAELGDSAVYLCASTKEEYYNEQFFGPGTRLTVL.

The chain carries TRBV6-1 and TRBJ1-4; D remains unclear. CDR1 is MNHNS, CDR2 SASEGT, per germline. The CDR3 runs to 12 residues. The V gene lost 2 bases and the J gene lost 8 bases, with 6 bases spanning the gap. CDR3 DNA: TGTGCCAGCAGTGAATTCAGGGAAAAACTGTTTTTT. Its protein is CASSEFREKLFF.

This sequence joins TRBV19 and TRBJ1-3, with a possible D match to TRBD1 (5 bases). The CDR3 has 16 amino acids. The ends were cut back, 6 bases at V and 0 bases at J, with 15 bases in the middle. In germline, CDR1 is LNHDA, CDR2 SQIVND (reference sequence). This chain's CDR3 is CASSSPGLSSGNTIYF. In nucleotides, the CDR3 is TGTGCCAGTAGCTCTCCGGGACTGAGCTCTGGAAACACCATATATTTT.

The rearrangement links TRBV12-3 or TRBV12-4 to TRBJ1-1, with D maybe TRBD1 (5 bases). V gave up 5 bases and J gave up 8 bases, with 9 bases separating them. The CDR3 contains 11 residues. CDR3 protein: CASSTTAEAFF. The CDR3 DNA is TGTGCCAGCAGTACGACAGCCGAAGCTTTCTTT.